The 22 T cell receptor beta chains below all came from one sample that was sequenced in a study of T cell responses to AZD1222 COVID-19 vaccine. Produced via immunoSEQ multiplex PCR; TCRdb's table is partial and in-frame only. The data contain about 200,000 clones, around 88% of them singletons. Material: peripheral blood, obtained on day 0 of AZD1222 vaccination. The receptors were sampled from an adult in good health.

This chain links TRBV28 with TRBJ1-6; the D gene is possibly TRBD1 (6 bases). Trimming left V 2 bases short and J 6 bases short, with 11 bases between. This CDR3 is 15 amino acids long. Germline-derived CDR1 and CDR2 are MDHEN and SYDVKM. The CDR3 spells CASSLGGRSNSPLHF. In DNA form, the CDR3 reads TGTGCCAGCAGTTTAGGGGGCCGAAGTAATTCACCCCTCCACTTT.

The chain couples TRBV19 to TRBJ2-7; tentatively, D is TRBD1 (6 bases). The CDR3 runs 14 residues. Per the germline V gene, CDR1 is LNHDA and CDR2 is SQIVND (reference sequence). V gave up 6 bases and J gave up 2 bases, with 14 bases separating them. CDR3 DNA sequence: TGTGCCAGTAGCTCTCCCAGGGGAACCTACGAGCAGTACTTC. As protein: CASSSPRGTYEQYF.

The chain combines TRBV7-9 with TRBJ1-3; perhaps TRBD1 as D (6 bases). The CDR3 has 16 residues. Deletions cut 7 bases from V and 3 bases from J, with 19 bases between. Per germline, CDR1 SEHNR and CDR2 FQNEAQ (reference sequence). CDR3 residues: CASIPRGGPLGNTIYF. The CDR3 nucleotides are TGTGCCAGCATCCCTAGGGGGGGACCCCTTGGAAACACCATATATTTT. Full variable domain (missing parts from reference TRBV7-9 and TRBJ1-3): DTGVSQNPRHKITKRGQNVTFRCDPISEHNRLYWYRQTLGQGPEFLTYFQNEAQLEKSRLLSDRFSAERPKGSFSTLEIQRTEQGDSAMYLCASIPRGGPLGNTIYFGEGSWLTVV.

The genes are TRBV7-3 and TRBJ2-5; 10 bases match TRBD1. Germline trimming cut 4 bases from V and 3 bases from J; bases unmatched to any gene: 2. The CDR3 consists of 14 residues. Germline CDR1 is SGHTA and CDR2 is FQGTGA. This CDR3 reads CASSSGTGEETQYF. Written as DNA, the CDR3 is TGTGCCAGCAGCTCCGGGACAGGGGAAGAGACCCAGTACTTC.

J is TRBJ2-2 and V is TRBV9; 7 bases are a match to TRBD1. V lost 0 bases to trimming and J lost 5 bases; unmatched junction nucleotides: 7. The CDR3 totals 16 residues. Per germline, CDR1 SGDLS and CDR2 YYNGEE. As DNA, the CDR3 is TGTGCCAGCAGCGTAGAGCTGACAGGGAAAACCGGGGAGCTGTTTTTT. Protein product: CASSVELTGKTGELFF.

The genes are TRBV3-1 (or the pseudogene TRBV3-2) and TRBJ2-3, with 8 bases lining up with TRBD2. In germline, CDR1 is LGHDT, CDR2 YNNKEL (reference sequence). The CDR3 sequence is 14 residues long. J lost 3 bases, V lost 3 bases, and 2 bases had no gene match. CDR3 region: CASSHSGGTDTQYF. The CDR3 DNA sequence: TGTGCCAGCAGCCACAGCGGGGGTACAGATACGCAGTATTTT.

The table lists this clone with a count of one. The V and J genes are TRBV15 and TRBJ1-5; 7 bases match TRBD1. The germline V gene encodes CDR1 LNHNV and CDR2 YYDKDF (reference sequence). With V trimmed by 5 bases and J by 0 bases, 10 bases remained unmatched. The CDR3 contains 17 residues. The CDR3, as DNA: TGTGCCACCAGCGCGCCGATTTACAGGGGTAGCAATCAGCCCCAGCATTTT. Translation: CATSAPIYRGSNQPQHF. Full variable domain (rest looked up from reference TRBV15 and TRBJ1-5): DAMVIQNPRYQVTQFGKPVTLSCSQTLNHNVMYWYQQKSSQAPKLLFHYYDKDFNNEADTPDNFQSRRPNTSFCFLDIRSPGLGDTAMYLCATSAPIYRGSNQPQHFGDGTRLSIL.

This clone was seen a few times. This chain joins TRBV3-1 (or the pseudogene TRBV3-2) and TRBJ1-5; D is unresolved. Germline CDR1 is LGHDT and CDR2 is YNNKEL (reference sequence). The germline V and J ends were trimmed by 4 bases and 4 bases, with 17 bases remaining between them. This CDR3 region has 16 residues. The CDR3 reads CASSRGLGARNQPQHF. The CDR3 nucleotides read TGTGCCAGCAGCCGCGGGTTAGGTGCGCGTAATCAGCCCCAGCATTTT.

The V gene is TRBV7-2, the J gene TRBJ2-3; D is unclear. The CDR3 has 12 residues. CDR1 is SGHTA, CDR2 FQGNSA, per germline. V shed 5 bases and J shed 3 bases, with 6 bases lying between them. The CDR3 spells CASSPRTDTQYF. The CDR3 bases are TGTGCCAGCAGCCCTAGAACAGATACGCAGTATTTT. Full variable domain (outside the CDR3, taken from reference TRBV7-2 and TRBJ2-3): GAGVSQSPSNKVTEKGKDVELRCDPISGHTALYWYRQSLGQGLEFLIYFQGNSAPDKSGLPSDRFSAERTGGSVSTLTIQRTQQEDSAVYLCASSPRTDTQYFGPGTRLTVL.

The chain has TRBV7-9 and TRBJ2-1; D may correspond to TRBD1 or TRBD2 (6 bases each). V gave up 7 bases and J gave up 7 bases, with 17 bases separating them. This CDR3 is built from 14 residues. Germline V gene data show CDR1 as SEHNR and CDR2 as FQNEAQ (reference sequence). CDR3 coding DNA: TGTGCCAGCACGTTGTGGGGGGCCATGAATGAGCAGTTCTTC. The encoded protein is CASTLWGAMNEQFF.

The V gene is TRBV5-5, the J gene TRBJ1-4; 9 bases map to TRBD1. With 0 bases clipped from V and 10 bases from J, the junction kept 7 bases outside the gene matches. CDR1 and CDR2 (germline): SGHKS, YYEKEE (reference sequence). The CDR3 runs 15 residues. CDR3 sequence reads: CASSLAGQGLGKLFF. DNA for the CDR3: TGTGCCAGCAGCTTGGCCGGACAGGGGTTGGGAAAACTGTTTTTT.

The V gene is TRBV6-5, the J gene TRBJ2-2; D is perhaps TRBD1 (5 bases). The CDR3 contains 15 residues. V was cut by 6 bases and J by 0 bases, with 11 bases left in between. CDR1 is MNHEY, CDR2 SVGAGI, per germline. CDR3 amino acids: CASRPDRANTGELFF. For the CDR3, the DNA is TGTGCCAGCAGACCCGACAGAGCGAACACCGGGGAGCTGTTTTTT.

This chain uses TRBV5-6 with TRBJ1-2; D not resolved. The CDR3 sequence is 12 residues long. Trimming took 4 bases from V and 4 from J, leaving 8 bases between them. Germline CDR1 SGHDT, CDR2 YYEEEE. CDR3 in amino acids: CASSRSSYGYTF. CDR3 coding DNA: TGTGCCAGCAGCCGGTCCAGCTATGGCTACACCTTC.

This clone has more than one count but fewer than ten. This chain joins TRBV5-7 and TRBJ1-2; the D gene is possibly TRBD1 (5 bases). TRBV5-7 is assigned to the ORF class and has an uncertain function. The CDR3 loop spans 14 amino acids. Between the trimmed V and J ends, which lost 1 base and 4 bases, there was a span of 11 bases. The CDR3: CASSLPLDSYGYTF. The CDR3 DNA reads TGTGCCAGCAGCTTGCCACTAGACAGCTATGGCTACACCTTC.

The J gene is TRBJ1-5, the V gene TRBV4-1; 7 bases fit TRBD1. The CDR3 is 17 amino acids. Trimming at V came to 5 bases and at J to 5 bases, leaving 15 bases not matched to a gene. Germline V gene sequence: CDR1 MGHRA, CDR2 YSYEKL. CDR3 protein: CASSGQATQGPYQPQHF. CDR3 DNA sequence: TGCGCCAGCAGCGGACAGGCTACCCAGGGTCCATATCAGCCCCAGCATTTT.

The V gene is TRBV3-1 (or the pseudogene TRBV3-2), the J gene TRBJ2-3; unclear D gene. V was cut by 4 bases and J by 0 bases, with 8 bases left in between. Germline V gene lookup returns CDR1 LGHDT and CDR2 YNNKEL (reference sequence). This CDR3 spans 14 amino acids. Here the CDR3 reads CASSRAASTDTQYF. Here the CDR3 DNA reads TGTGCCAGCAGCCGCGCGGCCAGCACAGATACGCAGTATTTT.

The chain carries TRBV29-1 and TRBJ1-2; D ambiguous. This CDR3 has 10 amino acids. CDR1 is SQVTM and CDR2 is ANQGSEA in the germline V gene. Trimming removed 1 base from V and 8 bases from J, with 5 bases in between. The CDR3, as DNA: TGCAGCGTTGAAGTTGGCGGCTACACCTTC. It codes for CSVEVGGYTF.

V usage is TRBV6-6 and J usage is TRBJ1-1; D is uncertain. CDR3 length: 14 residues. With 2 bases removed from V and 3 bases from J, the gap between germline ends came to 10 bases. Looked up from germline, CDR1 is MNHNY and CDR2 is SVGAGI (reference sequence). The CDR3 spells CASSYEGLDTEAFF. In DNA form, the CDR3 reads TGTGCCAGCAGTTACGAAGGGTTGGACACTGAAGCTTTCTTT.

The chain combines TRBV12-5 with TRBJ2-7; D possibly uses TRBD1 or TRBD2 (5 bases each). The germline CDR1 and CDR2 sequences are LGHNT and FRNRAP. V shed 0 bases and J shed 0 bases, with 15 bases lying between them. The CDR3 runs to 17 residues. CDR3 nucleotide sequence: TGTGCTAGTGGTTTGGTACTAGGGCAGGGCGGCTCCTACGAGCAGTACTTC. This gives the protein CASGLVLGQGGSYEQYF.

V gene TRBV4-2 combines with J gene TRBJ2-3; D tentatively fits TRBD1 or TRBD2 (5 bases each). Germline V CDR1 and CDR2: LGHNA, YNFKEQ. V was clipped by 0 bases and J by 4 bases, with 14 bases between them. The CDR3 is 16 amino acids. This CDR3 reads CASSQDLGPTPDTQYF. Written as DNA, the CDR3 is TGTGCCAGCAGCCAAGATTTGGGACCCACCCCAGATACGCAGTATTTT.

The chain joins TRBV19 to TRBJ2-5; D remains ambiguous. The CDR3 consists of 14 residues. CDR1 is LNHDA and CDR2 is SQIVND in the germline V gene (reference sequence). V was cut by 6 bases and J by 4 bases, with 15 bases left in between. The CDR3 spells CASSKQYLLETQYF. The CDR3 DNA is TGTGCCAGTAGCAAACAGTACTTGCTAGAGACCCAGTACTTC.

This CDR3 is CATSRVRGSSYNEQFF. CDR3 nucleotides: TGTGCCACCAGCAGAGTTAGAGGGAGCTCCTACAATGAGCAGTTCTTC. The chain couples TRBV15 to TRBJ2-1; D possibly corresponds to TRBD2 (5 bases). The germline V and J ends were trimmed by 1 base and 0 bases, with 10 bases remaining between them. The CDR3 contains 16 residues. The germline CDR1 and CDR2 sequences are LNHNV and YYDKDF (reference sequence).